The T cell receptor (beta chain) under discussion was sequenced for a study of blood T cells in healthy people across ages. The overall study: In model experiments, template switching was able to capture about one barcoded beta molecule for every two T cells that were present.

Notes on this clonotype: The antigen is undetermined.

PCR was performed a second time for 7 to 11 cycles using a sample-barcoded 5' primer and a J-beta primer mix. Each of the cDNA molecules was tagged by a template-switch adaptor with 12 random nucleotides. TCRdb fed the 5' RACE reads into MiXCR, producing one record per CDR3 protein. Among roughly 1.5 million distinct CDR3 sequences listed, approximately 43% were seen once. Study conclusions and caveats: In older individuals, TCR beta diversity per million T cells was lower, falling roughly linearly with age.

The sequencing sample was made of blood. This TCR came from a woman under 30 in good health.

The CDR3 is CASSRWPDTQYF. The DNA for the CDR3 is TGTGCCAGCAGTCGTTGGCCAGATACGCAGTATTTT. V usage is TRBV27 and J usage is TRBJ2-3; D unresolved. CDR1 is MNHEY and CDR2 is SMNVEV in the germline V gene (reference sequence). The CDR3 contains 12 residues. The V gene lost 5 bases and the J gene lost 4 bases, with 7 bases spanning the gap.